This T cell receptor (beta chain) appears in the sequencing data of a study of T cells in narcolepsy. Overall study: Healthy controls were enrolled alongside patients with narcolepsy type 1 or type 2. The study's findings and limits: Autoreactive clonotypes reportedly recurred in blood of same and different patients, not controls. In some patient and control memory CD4+ samples, autoreactive clones were absent. HCRT-specific and TRIB2-specific autoreactive clonotypes appeared among same-patient CSF and blood CD4+ clonotypes.

Assay: immunoSEQ multiplex PCR; the TCRdb copy retains only in-frame clones and omits some. The table lists tens of thousands of clones, about 85% of them singletons. Remarks on this clone: Its antigen is unknown.

This sequence was found in a human donor with narcolepsy. Source material: CD45RA- memory CD4+ T cells from PBMCs.

The CDR3 region is CASSFRPQDGNYGYTF. CDR3 DNA sequence: TGCGCCAGCAGCTTTCGGCCCCAAGACGGGAACTATGGCTACACCTTC. J is TRBJ1-2 and V is TRBV5-1; D is undetermined. The V and J ends lost 2 bases and 2 bases respectively, with 16 bases between them. CDR1 and CDR2 (germline): SGHRS, YFSETQ. The CDR3 is 16 amino acids.